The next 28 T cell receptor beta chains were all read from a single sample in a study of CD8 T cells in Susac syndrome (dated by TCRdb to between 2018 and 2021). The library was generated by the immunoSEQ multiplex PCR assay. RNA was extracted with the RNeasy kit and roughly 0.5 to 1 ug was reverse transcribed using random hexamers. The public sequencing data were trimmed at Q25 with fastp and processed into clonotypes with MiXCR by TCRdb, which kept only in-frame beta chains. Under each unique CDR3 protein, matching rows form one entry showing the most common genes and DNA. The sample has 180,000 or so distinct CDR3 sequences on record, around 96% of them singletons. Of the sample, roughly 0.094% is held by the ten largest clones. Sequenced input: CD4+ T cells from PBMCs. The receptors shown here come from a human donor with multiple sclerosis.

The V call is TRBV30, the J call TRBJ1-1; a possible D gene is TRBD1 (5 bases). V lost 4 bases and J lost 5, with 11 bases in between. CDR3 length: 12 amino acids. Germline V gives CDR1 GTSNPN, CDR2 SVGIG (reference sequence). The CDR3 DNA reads TGTGCCTGGATCCAGGGTAGGACTGAAGCTTTCTTT. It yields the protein CAWIQGRTEAFF.

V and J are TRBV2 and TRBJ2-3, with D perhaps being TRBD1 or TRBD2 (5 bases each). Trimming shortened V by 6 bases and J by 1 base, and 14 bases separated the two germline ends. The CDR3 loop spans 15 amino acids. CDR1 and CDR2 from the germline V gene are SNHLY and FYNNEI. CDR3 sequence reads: CASRGTWGRTDTQYF. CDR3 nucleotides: TGTGCCAGCAGGGGGACCTGGGGACGCACAGATACGCAGTATTTT.

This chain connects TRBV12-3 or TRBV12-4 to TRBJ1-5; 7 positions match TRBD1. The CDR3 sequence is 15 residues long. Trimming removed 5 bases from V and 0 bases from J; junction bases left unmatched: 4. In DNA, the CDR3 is TGTGCCAGCAGTCCAGACAGGGTTAGCAATCAGCCCCAGCATTTT. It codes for CASSPDRVSNQPQHF.

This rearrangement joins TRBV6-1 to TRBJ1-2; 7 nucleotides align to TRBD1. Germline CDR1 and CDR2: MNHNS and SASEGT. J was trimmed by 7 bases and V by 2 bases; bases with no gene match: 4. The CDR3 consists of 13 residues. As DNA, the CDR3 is TGTGCCAGCAGTGAAACAGGGGAGGGTGGCTACACCTTC. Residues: CASSETGEGGYTF.

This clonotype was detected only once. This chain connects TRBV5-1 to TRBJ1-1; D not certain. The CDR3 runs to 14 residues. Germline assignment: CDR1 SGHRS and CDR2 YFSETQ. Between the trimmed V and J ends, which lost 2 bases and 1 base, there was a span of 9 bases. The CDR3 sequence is CASSFGSPNTEAFF. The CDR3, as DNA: TGCGCCAGCAGCTTCGGCAGCCCGAACACTGAAGCTTTCTTT.

CDR3 nucleotide sequence: TGTGCCAGTACTCTGGGCCAGCCCTATGGCTACACCTTC. Residues: CASTLGQPYGYTF. The chain recombines TRBV27 with TRBJ1-2; D gene uncertain. The CDR3 runs to 13 residues. The germline V gene has CDR1 MNHEY and CDR2 SMNVEV (reference sequence). V was shortened by 9 bases and J by 4 bases, with 15 bases between the two germline ends.

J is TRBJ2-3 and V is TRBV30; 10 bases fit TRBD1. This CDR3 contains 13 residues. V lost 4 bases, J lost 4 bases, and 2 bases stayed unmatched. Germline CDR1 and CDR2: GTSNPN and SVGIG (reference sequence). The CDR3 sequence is CAWTGTGADTQYF. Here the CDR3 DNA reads TGTGCCTGGACCGGGACAGGGGCAGATACGCAGTATTTT.

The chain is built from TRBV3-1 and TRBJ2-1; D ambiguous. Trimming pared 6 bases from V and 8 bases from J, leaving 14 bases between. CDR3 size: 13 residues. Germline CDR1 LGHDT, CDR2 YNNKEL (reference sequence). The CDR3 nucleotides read TGTGCCAGCAGTCAATGGCCTGACTATGAGCAGTTCTTC. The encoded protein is CASSQWPDYEQFF.

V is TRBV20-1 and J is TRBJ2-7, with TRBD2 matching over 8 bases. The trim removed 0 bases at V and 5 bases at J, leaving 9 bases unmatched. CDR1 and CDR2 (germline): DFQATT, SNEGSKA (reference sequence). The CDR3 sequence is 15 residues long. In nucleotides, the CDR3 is TGCAGTGCTAGAGATCCGCGGGGGGCCGGGGACGAGCAGTACTTC. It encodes CSARDPRGAGDEQYF.

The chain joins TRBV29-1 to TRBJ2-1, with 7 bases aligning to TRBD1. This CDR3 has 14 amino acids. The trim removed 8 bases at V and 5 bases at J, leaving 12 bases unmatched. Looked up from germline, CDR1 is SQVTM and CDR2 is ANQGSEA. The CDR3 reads CSLEGDSINNEQFF. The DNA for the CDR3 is TGCAGCCTCGAGGGGGACAGCATCAACAATGAGCAGTTCTTC.

The CDR3 bases are TGCAGTGCTTGGACAGGGAGGGGCAATCAGCCCCAGCATTTT. Translating gives CSAWTGRGNQPQHF. This chain links TRBV20-1 with TRBJ1-5; 8 bases are a match to TRBD1. The CDR3 is made up of 14 amino acids. Per the germline V gene, CDR1 is DFQATT and CDR2 is SNEGSKA (reference sequence). The trim removed 5 bases at V and 2 bases at J, leaving 5 bases unmatched.

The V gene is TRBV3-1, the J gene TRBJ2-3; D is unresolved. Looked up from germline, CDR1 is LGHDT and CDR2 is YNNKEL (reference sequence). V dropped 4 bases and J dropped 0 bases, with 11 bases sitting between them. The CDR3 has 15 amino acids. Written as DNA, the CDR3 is TGTGCCAGCAGCCTCACCTCTCCTAGCACAGATACGCAGTATTTT. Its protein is CASSLTSPSTDTQYF.

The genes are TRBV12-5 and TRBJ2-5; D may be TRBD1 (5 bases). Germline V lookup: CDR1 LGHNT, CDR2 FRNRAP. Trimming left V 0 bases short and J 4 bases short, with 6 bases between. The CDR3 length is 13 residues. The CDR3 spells CASGLVTGETQYF. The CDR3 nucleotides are TGTGCTAGTGGTTTGGTAACAGGAGAGACCCAGTACTTC.

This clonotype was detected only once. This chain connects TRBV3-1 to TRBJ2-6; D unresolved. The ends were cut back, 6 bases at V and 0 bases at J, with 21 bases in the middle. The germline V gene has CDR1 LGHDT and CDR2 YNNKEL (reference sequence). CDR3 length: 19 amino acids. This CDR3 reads CASRPGWEGPLSGANVLTF. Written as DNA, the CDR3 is TGTGCCAGCAGACCCGGCTGGGAAGGTCCCCTCTCTGGGGCCAACGTCCTGACTTTC.

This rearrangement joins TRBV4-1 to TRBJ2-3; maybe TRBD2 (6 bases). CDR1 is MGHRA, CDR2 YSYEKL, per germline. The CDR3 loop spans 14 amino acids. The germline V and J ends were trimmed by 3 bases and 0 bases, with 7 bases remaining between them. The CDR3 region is CASSHRESTDTQYF. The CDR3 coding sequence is TGCGCCAGCAGCCATCGGGAGAGCACAGATACGCAGTATTTT.

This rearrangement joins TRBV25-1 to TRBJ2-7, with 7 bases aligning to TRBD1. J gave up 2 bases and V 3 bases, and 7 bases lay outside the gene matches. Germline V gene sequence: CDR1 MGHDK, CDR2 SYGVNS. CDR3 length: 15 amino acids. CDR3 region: CASSDVGDRAYEQYF. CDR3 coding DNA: TGTGCCAGCAGTGACGTGGGGGACAGAGCCTACGAGCAGTACTTC.

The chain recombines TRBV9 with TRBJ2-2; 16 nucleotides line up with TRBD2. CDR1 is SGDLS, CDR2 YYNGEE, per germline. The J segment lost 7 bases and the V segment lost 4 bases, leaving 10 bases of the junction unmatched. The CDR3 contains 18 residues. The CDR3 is CASSPLGTSGGAVGELFF. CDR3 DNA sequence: TGTGCCAGCAGCCCGCTCGGGACTAGCGGGGGGGCCGTCGGGGAGCTGTTTTTT.

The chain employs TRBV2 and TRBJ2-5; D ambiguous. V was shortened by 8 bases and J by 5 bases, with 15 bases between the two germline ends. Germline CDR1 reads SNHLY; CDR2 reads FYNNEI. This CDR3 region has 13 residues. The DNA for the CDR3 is TGTGCCAGCGCCCTATTGGGTACGGAGACCCAGTACTTC. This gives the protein CASALLGTETQYF.

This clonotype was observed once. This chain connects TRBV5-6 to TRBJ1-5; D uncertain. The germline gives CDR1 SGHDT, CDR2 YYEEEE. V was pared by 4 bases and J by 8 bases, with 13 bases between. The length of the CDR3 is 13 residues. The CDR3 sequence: CASSQAPREPQHF. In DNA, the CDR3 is TGTGCCAGCAGCCAAGCCCCGAGGGAGCCCCAGCATTTT.

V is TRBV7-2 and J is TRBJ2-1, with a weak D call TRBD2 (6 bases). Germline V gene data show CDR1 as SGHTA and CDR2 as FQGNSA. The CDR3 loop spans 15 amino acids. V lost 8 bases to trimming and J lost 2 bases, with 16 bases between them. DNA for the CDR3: TGTGCCAGCGCAACGGGGCGGGGCCCCTACAATGAGCAGTTCTTC. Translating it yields CASATGRGPYNEQFF.

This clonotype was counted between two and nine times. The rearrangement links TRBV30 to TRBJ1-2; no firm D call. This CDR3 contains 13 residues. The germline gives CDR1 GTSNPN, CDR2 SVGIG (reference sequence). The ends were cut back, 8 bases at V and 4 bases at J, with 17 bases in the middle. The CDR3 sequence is CARQDVLGYGYTF. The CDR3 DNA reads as TGTGCCAGACAAGACGTCCTTGGCTATGGCTACACCTTC.

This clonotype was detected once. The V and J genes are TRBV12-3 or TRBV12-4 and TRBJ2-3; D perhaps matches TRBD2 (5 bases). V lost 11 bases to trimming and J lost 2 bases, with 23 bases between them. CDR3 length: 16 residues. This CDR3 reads CAVRPVAGTNTDTQYF. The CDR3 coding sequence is TGTGCCGTAAGGCCGGTCGCGGGCACCAACACAGATACGCAGTATTTT.

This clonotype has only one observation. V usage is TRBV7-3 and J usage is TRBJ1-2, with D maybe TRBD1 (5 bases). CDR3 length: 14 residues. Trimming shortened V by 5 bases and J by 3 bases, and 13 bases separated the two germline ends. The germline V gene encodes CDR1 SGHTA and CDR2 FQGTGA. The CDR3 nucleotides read TGTGCCAGCAGCCCCTCGGGGCAGCACTATGGCTACACCTTC. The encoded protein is CASSPSGQHYGYTF. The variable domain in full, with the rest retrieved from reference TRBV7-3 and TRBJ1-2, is GAGVSQTPSNKVTEKGKYVELRCDPISGHTALYWYRQSLGQGPEFLIYFQGTGAADDSGLPNDRFFAVRPEGSVSTLKIQRTERGDSAVYLCASSPSGQHYGYTFGSGTRLTVV.

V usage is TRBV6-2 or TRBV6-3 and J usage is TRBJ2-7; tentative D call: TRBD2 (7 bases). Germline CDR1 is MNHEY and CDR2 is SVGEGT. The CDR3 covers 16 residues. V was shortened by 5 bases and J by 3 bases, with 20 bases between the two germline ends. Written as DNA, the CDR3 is TGTGCCAGCAGTCCCCTCCGGGGGCTAGCGGACTACGAGCAGTACTTC. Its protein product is CASSPLRGLADYEQYF.

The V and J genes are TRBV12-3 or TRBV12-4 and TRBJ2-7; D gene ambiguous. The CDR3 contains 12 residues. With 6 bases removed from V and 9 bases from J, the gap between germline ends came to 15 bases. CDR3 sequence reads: CASSQFALGQYF. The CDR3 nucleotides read TGTGCCAGCAGCCAATTTGCCCTAGGGCAGTACTTC.

CDR3 residues: CASRDWDYEQYF. The CDR3 DNA sequence: TGTGCCAGCCGGGACTGGGACTACGAGCAGTACTTC. V and J are TRBV6-2 or TRBV6-3 and TRBJ2-7; tentative D call: TRBD2 (6 bases). The germline V and J ends were trimmed by 8 bases and 3 bases, with 11 bases remaining between them. Germline CDR1 reads MNHEY; CDR2 reads SVGEGT. The CDR3 loop spans 12 amino acids.

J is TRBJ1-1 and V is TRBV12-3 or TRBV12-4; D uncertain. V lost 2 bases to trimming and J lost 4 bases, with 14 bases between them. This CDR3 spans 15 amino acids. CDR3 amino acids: CASSLNSPGGTEAFF. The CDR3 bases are TGTGCCAGCAGTTTAAATAGCCCAGGAGGCACTGAAGCTTTCTTT.

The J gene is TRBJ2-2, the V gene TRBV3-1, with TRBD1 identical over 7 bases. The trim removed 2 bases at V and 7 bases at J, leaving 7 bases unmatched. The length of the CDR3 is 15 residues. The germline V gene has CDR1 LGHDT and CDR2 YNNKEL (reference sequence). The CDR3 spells CASSQKGAVIGELFF. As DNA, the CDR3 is TGTGCCAGCAGCCAAAAGGGGGCCGTTATCGGGGAGCTGTTTTTT.